This T cell receptor (beta chain) emerged from a study of T-cell reconstitution after alpha-beta-depleted transplantation in children (TCRdb year 2016). For context, the study as a whole: T-cell immune reconstitution after TCRalphabeta/CD19-depleted allogeneic hematopoietic cell transplantation in children was quantitatively tracked in the study by means of TCR repertoire profiling.

This clonotype was observed many times. Its antigen remains undetermined. Base qualities are missing; no much larger clone stands one base away. The method was PCR. Sequencing was carried out with an Illumina HiSeq 2500. TCR libraries were prepared with molecular barcoding, using unique molecular identifiers to normalize TCRbeta repertoire quantification. TCRdb reprocessing: public reads trimmed at Q25 with fastp, clones called with MiXCR, in-frame beta chains kept. Identical CDR3 proteins give one entry, which carries the most common genes and DNA. This sample comprises roughly 4,700 distinct CDR3 sequences, about 26% of them detected only once. Around 35% of the sample rests with the top ten. Study-level results and caveats: The frequencies of hyperexpanded clones fell over the following months, and after one year, T-cell counts and TCRbeta diversity were mostly attributed to newly produced T cells. In some patients, the high TCRbeta diversity seen at day 60 was put down to recipient T cells and intrathymic progenitors that had survived conditioning. The apparently early alphabetaT-cell count recovery about two months after transplant was reportedly dependent on only several hundred rapidly expanded clones derived from non-depleted graft cells.

The time point label on this specimen signifies: day 60 (about 2 months) after transplantation. The treatment or condition tag for this specimen amounts to: allogeneic hematopoietic cell transplantation with graft depleted of TCRalphabeta T cells and CD19 B cells. Transplant recipients were children who received TCRalphabeta/CD19-depleted allogeneic hematopoietic cell grafts. There are 14 amino acids in the CDR3, from cysteine to phenylalanine inclusive. The sequence is cut down to CDR3 DNA, 42 bases in frame from base 1. V was cut back by 1 base and J by 8 bases, leaving a gap of 12 bases between them. The germline V gene encodes CDR1 SEHNR and CDR2 FQNEAQ (reference sequence).

The TCR comes from a male patient aged 2 to 9 who had a stem cell transplant for acute lymphoblastic leukemia, so the T cells may come from the graft donor. This specimen was PBMCs, mostly from graft donor cells, taken 60 days after TCRalphabeta/CD19-depleted stem cell transplant. The chain is made from TRBV7-9 and TRBJ2-1; the D gene cannot be resolved reliably. In nucleotide form, the sequence is TGTGCCAGCAGCTTAGGAGTTGAGAGAGATGAGCAGTTCTTC. This sequence encodes CASSLGVERDEQFF.